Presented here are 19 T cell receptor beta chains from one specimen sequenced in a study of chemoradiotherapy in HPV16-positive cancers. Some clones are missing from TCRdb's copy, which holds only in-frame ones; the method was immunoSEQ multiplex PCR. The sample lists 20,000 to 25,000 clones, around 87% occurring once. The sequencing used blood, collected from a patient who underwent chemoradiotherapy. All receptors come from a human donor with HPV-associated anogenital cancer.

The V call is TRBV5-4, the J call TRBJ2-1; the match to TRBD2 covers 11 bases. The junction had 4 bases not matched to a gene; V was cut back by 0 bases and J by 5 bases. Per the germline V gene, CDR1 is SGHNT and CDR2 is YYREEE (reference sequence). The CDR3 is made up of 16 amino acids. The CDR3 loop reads CASSLGGLAEDNEQFF. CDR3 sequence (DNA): TGTGCCAGCAGCTTGGGGGGACTAGCGGAAGACAATGAGCAGTTCTTC.

This chain's CDR3 is CATSAASGGAGEQFF. The CDR3 region has the DNA TGTGCCACCTCCGCCGCCAGCGGGGGGGCCGGTGAGCAGTTCTTC. The chain combines TRBV19 with TRBJ2-1; 10 bases agree with TRBD2. The CDR3 contains 15 residues. The ends lost 10 bases at V and 9 bases at J; junction bases unmatched: 15. Germline-derived CDR1 and CDR2 are LNHDA and SQIVND (reference sequence). Variable domain in full (rest from reference TRBV19 and TRBJ2-1): DGGITQSPKYLFRKEGQNVTLSCEQNLNHDAMYWYRQDPGQGLRLIYYSQIVNDFQKGDIAEGYSVSREKKESFPLTVTSAQKNPTAFYLCATSAASGGAGEQFFGPGTRLTVL.

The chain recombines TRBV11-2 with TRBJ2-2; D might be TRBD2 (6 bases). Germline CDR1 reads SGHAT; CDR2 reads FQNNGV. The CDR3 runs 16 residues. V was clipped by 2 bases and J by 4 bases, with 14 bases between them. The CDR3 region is CASSLLSAGPTGELFF. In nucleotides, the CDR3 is TGTGCCAGCAGCTTATTGTCAGCGGGTCCCACCGGGGAGCTGTTTTTT. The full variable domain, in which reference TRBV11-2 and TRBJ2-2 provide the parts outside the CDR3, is EAGVAQSPRYKIIEKRQSVAFWCNPISGHATLYWYQQILGQGPKLLIQFQNNGVVDDSQLPKDRFSAERLKGVDSTLKIQPAKLEDSAVYLCASSLLSAGPTGELFFGEGSRLTVL.

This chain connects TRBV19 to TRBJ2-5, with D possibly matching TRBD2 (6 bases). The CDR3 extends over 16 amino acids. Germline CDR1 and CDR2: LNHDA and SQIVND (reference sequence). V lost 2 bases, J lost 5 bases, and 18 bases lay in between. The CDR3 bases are TGTGCCAGTAGTATAAATCCGGGACTGGCAATGGAGACCCAGTACTTC. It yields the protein CASSINPGLAMETQYF.

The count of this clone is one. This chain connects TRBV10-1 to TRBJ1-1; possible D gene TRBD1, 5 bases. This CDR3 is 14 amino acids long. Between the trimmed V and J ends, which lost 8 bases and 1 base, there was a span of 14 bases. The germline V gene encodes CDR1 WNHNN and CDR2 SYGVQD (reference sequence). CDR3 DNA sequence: TGCGCCAGCTCCGCGACGGGGGGGAACACTGAAGCTTTCTTT. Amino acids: CASSATGGNTEAFF.

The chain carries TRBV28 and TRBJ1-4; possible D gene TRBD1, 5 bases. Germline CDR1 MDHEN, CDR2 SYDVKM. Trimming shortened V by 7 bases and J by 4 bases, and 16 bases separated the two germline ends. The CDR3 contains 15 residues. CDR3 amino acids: CASIKGGTGNEKLFF. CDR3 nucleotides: TGTGCCAGCATCAAAGGCGGGACGGGTAATGAAAAACTGTTTTTT.

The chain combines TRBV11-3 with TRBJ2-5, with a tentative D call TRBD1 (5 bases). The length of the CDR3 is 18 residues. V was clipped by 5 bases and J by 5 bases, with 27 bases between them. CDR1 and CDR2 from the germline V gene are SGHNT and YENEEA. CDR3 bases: TGTGCCAGCAGCCCCGGTGGTCTTCAGGGTAGGGAATGGGAGACCCAGTACTTC. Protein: CASSPGGLQGREWETQYF. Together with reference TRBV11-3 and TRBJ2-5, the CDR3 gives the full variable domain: EAGVVQSPRYKIIEKKQPVAFWCNPISGHNTLYWYLQNLGQGPELLIRYENEEAVDDSQLPKDRFSAERLKGVDSTLKIQPAELGDSAVYLCASSPGGLQGREWETQYFGPGTRLLVL.

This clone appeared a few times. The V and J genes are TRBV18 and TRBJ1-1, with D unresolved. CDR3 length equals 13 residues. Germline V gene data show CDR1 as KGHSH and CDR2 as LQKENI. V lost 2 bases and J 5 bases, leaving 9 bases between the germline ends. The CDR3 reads CASSPVERTEAFF. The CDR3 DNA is TGTGCCAGCTCACCAGTGGAGAGGACTGAAGCTTTCTTT.

This chain's CDR3 is CASSFGSTEAFF. Here the CDR3 DNA reads TGTGCCAGCAGTTTCGGTTCCACTGAAGCTTTCTTT. The V and J genes are TRBV28 and TRBJ1-1, with no clear D. The length of the CDR3 is 12 residues. V was trimmed by 3 bases and J by 4 bases, leaving 6 bases between them. Germline CDR1 MDHEN, CDR2 SYDVKM. Full variable domain (missing parts from reference TRBV28 and TRBJ1-1): DVKVTQSSRYLVKRTGEKVFLECVQDMDHENMFWYRQDPGLGLRLIYFSYDVKMKEKGDIPEGYSVSREKKERFSLILESASTNQTSMYLCASSFGSTEAFFGQGTRLTVV.

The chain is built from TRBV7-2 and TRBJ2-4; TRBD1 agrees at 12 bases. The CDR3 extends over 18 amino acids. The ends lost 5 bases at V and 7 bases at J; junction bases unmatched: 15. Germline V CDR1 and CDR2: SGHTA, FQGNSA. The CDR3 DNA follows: TGTGCCAGCAGCCCCTTCGGGACAGGGGGCGGGAGGTTCAACATTCAGTACTTC. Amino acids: CASSPFGTGGGRFNIQYF.

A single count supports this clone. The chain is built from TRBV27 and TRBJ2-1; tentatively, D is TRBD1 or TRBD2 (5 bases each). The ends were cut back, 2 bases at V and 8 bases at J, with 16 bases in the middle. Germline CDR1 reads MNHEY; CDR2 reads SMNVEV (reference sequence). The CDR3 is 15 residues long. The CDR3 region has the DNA TGTGCCAGCAGTTTAGACGGGGCCTGGAGTGATGAGCAGTTCTTC. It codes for CASSLDGAWSDEQFF.

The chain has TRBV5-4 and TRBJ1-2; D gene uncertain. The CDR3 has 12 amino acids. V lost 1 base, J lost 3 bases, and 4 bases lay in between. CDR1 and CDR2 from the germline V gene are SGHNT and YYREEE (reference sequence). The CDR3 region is CASSLTDYGYTF. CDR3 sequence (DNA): TGTGCCAGCAGCTTGACAGACTATGGCTACACCTTC.

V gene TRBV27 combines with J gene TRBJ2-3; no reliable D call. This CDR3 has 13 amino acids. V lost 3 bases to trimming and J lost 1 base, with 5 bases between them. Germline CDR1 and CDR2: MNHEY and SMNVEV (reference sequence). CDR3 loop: CASSLQRTDTQYF. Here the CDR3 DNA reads TGTGCCAGCAGTTTGCAGCGCACAGATACGCAGTATTTT.

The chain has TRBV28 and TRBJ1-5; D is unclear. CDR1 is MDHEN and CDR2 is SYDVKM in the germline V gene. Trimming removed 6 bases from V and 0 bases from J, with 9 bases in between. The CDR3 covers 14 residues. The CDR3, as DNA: TGTGCCAGCAGCCTCGGGAATAGCAATCAGCCCCAGCATTTT. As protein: CASSLGNSNQPQHF. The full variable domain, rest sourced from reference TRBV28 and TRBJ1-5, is DVKVTQSSRYLVKRTGEKVFLECVQDMDHENMFWYRQDPGLGLRLIYFSYDVKMKEKGDIPEGYSVSREKKERFSLILESASTNQTSMYLCASSLGNSNQPQHFGDGTRLSIL.

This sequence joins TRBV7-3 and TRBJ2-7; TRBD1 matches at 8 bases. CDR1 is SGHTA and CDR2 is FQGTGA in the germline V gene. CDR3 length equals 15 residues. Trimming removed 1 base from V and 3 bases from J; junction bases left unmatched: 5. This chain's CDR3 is CASSLMPGQVYEQYF. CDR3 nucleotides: TGTGCCAGCAGCTTAATGCCGGGACAGGTCTACGAGCAGTACTTC.

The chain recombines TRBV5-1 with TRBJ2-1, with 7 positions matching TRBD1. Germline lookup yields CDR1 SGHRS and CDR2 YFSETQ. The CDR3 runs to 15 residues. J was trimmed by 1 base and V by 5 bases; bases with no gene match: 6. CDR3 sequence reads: CASRPDRASYNEQFF. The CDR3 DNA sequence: TGCGCCAGCAGGCCAGACAGGGCATCCTACAATGAGCAGTTCTTC.

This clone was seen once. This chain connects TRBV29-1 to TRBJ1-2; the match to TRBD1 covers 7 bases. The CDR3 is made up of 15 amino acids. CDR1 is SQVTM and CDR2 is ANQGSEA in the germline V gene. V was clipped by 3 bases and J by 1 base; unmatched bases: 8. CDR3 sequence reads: CSVDLDRPRNYGYTF. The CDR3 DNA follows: TGCAGCGTTGATTTGGACAGGCCACGTAACTATGGCTACACCTTC. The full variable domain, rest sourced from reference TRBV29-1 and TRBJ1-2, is SAVISQKPSRDICQRGTSLTIQCQVDSQVTMMFWYRQQPGQSLTLIATANQGSEATYESGFVIDKFPISRPNLTFSTLTVSNMSPEDSSIYLCSVDLDRPRNYGYTFGSGTRLTVV.

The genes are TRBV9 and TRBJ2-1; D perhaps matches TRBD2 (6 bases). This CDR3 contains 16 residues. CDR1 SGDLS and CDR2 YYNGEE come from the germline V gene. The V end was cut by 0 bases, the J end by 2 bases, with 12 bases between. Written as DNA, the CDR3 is TGTGCCAGCAGCGTAGCAGGAACGGGAGCCTACAATGAGCAGTTCTTC. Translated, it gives CASSVAGTGAYNEQFF.

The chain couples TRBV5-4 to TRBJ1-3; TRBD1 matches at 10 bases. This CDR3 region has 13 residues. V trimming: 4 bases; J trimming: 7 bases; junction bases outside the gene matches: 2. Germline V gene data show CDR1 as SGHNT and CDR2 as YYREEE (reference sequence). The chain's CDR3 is CASSKDRGNTIYF. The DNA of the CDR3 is TGTGCCAGCAGCAAGGACAGGGGGAACACCATATATTTT.